This TCR beta chain came from a study of vaccination and CD4 T cells after COVID-19. Study as a whole: Convalescent donors totaled six males and four females, including two who were Hispanic.

Comments on this clonotype: Its specificity is not known.

The junction had 1 base not matched to a gene; V was cut back by 4 bases and J by 11 bases. Germline V gene sequence: CDR1 LNHDA, CDR2 SQIVND (reference sequence). The CDR3 totals 12 residues. At the Johns Hopkins FTIC core, DNA taken from cultured CD4+ T cells was sequenced by way of the Oncomine TCR Beta short-read assay. TCRdb called the PCR reads again in MiXCR, with one record for every CDR3 protein. Among 20,000 or so distinct CDR3 sequences listed, roughly three fifths were seen once. The treatment: roughly 11-day PBMC culture with coronavirus spike peptide pools or control peptides (ViraFEST assay).

This chain connects TRBV19 to TRBJ2-1; 11 bases line up with TRBD1. The source of this sequence is a human donor who had recovered from COVID-19. Material: CD4+ T cells from blood, cultured in vitro. The CDR3 DNA reads as TGTGCCAGTAGTAGGACAGGGGGCAAGCAGTTCTTC. Amino acids: CASSRTGGKQFF.